The next 21 T cell receptor beta chains were all read from a single sample in a study of T cells in localized non-small cell lung cancer. Profiling relied on immunoSEQ multiplex PCR, and the TCRdb table lists in-frame clones only, not all of them. This sample has roughly 89,000 clones; approximately 91% occur once, and the top ten carry approximately 4%. The material was PBMCs, obtained before any cancer treatment. The receptors stem from a woman aged 40 to 75 with stage II squamous cell lung carcinoma.

The chain has TRBV19 and TRBJ2-4; 9 bases align to TRBD2. The J segment lost 10 bases and the V segment lost 8 bases, leaving 18 bases of the junction unmatched. This CDR3 spans 16 amino acids. Germline V gene sequence: CDR1 LNHDA, CDR2 SQIVND (reference sequence). CDR3 coding DNA: TGTGCCAGTCCCGACCGAGAGCGGGGGGCCGTAGTTATTCAGTACTTC. It encodes CASPDRERGAVVIQYF.

This clone was seen a single time. The chain couples TRBV5-1 to TRBJ1-2; D might be TRBD1 (5 bases). The CDR3 runs 14 residues. The germline CDR1 and CDR2 sequences are SGHRS and YFSETQ. The V end lost 6 bases, the J end lost 2 bases, and 14 bases lay between the germline ends. This CDR3 reads CASTGAPGNYGYTF. The CDR3 nucleotides read TGCGCCAGCACCGGGGCGCCGGGGAACTATGGCTACACCTTC.

The gene calls are TRBV10-1 and TRBJ2-3; 10 nucleotides agree with TRBD2. The CDR3 sequence is 16 residues long. The germline V gene has CDR1 WNHNN and CDR2 SYGVQD (reference sequence). V was clipped by 1 base and J by 1 base; unmatched bases: 2. The CDR3: CASSEFGTSGTDTQYF. CDR3 nucleotides: TGCGCCAGCAGTGAGTTCGGGACTAGCGGCACAGATACGCAGTATTTT.

V is TRBV19 and J is TRBJ1-2; D remains ambiguous. The CDR3 length is 15 residues. Germline CDR1 and CDR2: LNHDA and SQIVND (reference sequence). Trimming left V 2 bases short and J 8 bases short, with 18 bases between. CDR3 sequence (DNA): TGTGCCAGTAGTATAAGCGGACGTACGATTAGGGGCTACACCTTC. Residues: CASSISGRTIRGYTF.

The chain carries TRBV9 and TRBJ1-1; the match to TRBD1 covers 7 bases. Per germline, CDR1 SGDLS and CDR2 YYNGEE. The CDR3 covers 15 residues. The ends lost 3 bases at V and 1 base at J; junction bases unmatched: 6. The CDR3 DNA follows: TGTGCCAGCAGCGCAGGGGGACAAGCGAACACTGAAGCTTTCTTT. It translates to CASSAGGQANTEAFF.

The rearrangement joins TRBV11-2 to TRBJ1-5, with TRBD1 as a possible D gene (6 bases). Germline lookup yields CDR1 SGHAT and CDR2 FQNNGV. Trimming cost V 5 bases and J 4 bases, with 12 bases left between them. The CDR3 covers 14 residues. The CDR3 sequence: CASSQGQGNQPQHF. The DNA of the CDR3 is TGTGCCAGCAGCCAAGGGCAGGGGAATCAGCCCCAGCATTTT.

The V call is TRBV27, the J call TRBJ2-1; D is unclear. This CDR3 is 14 amino acids long. CDR1 is MNHEY, CDR2 SMNVEV, per germline (reference sequence). Trimming pared 0 bases from V and 2 bases from J, leaving 5 bases between. The CDR3 region has the DNA TGTGCCAGCAGTTTATCGAACACCTACAATGAGCAGTTCTTC. Translating gives CASSLSNTYNEQFF.

J is TRBJ1-1 and V is TRBV6-5; D is unclear. Germline V gene lookup returns CDR1 MNHEY and CDR2 SVGAGI. The CDR3 length is 13 residues. Trimming took off 6 bases at V and 6 bases at J, with 14 bases between the two ends. The CDR3 protein is CASSRASSAEAFF. The CDR3 DNA reads TGTGCCAGCAGCCGAGCCTCTAGCGCTGAAGCTTTCTTT.

V and J are TRBV29-1 and TRBJ1-1, with D possibly matching TRBD1 (5 bases). V was pared by 7 bases and J by 4 bases, with 10 bases between. This CDR3 has 11 residues. Germline V gene sequence: CDR1 SQVTM, CDR2 ANQGSEA. The CDR3 DNA reads as TGCAGCGCCAGGGTGGTCACTGAAGCTTTCTTT. Protein: CSARVVTEAFF.

This clone has only a few counts. The V call is TRBV18, the J call TRBJ1-1, with D possibly matching TRBD1 (5 bases). Germline V lookup: CDR1 KGHSH, CDR2 LQKENI. Trimming took off 2 bases at V and 6 bases at J, with 25 bases between the two ends. This CDR3 region has 18 residues. CDR3 amino acids: CASSPTRTDLGRGAEAFF. In nucleotides, the CDR3 is TGTGCCAGCTCACCAACCCGGACGGATTTGGGGCGGGGAGCTGAAGCTTTCTTT.

The rearrangement links TRBV7-9 to TRBJ2-1; no reliable D call. Trimming stripped 5 bases from V and 10 bases from J, with 18 bases between. The CDR3 covers 14 residues. Germline V gene sequence: CDR1 SEHNR, CDR2 FQNEAQ (reference sequence). CDR3 loop: CASSNPAVIWEQFF. DNA for the CDR3: TGTGCCAGCAGCAACCCCGCGGTAATCTGGGAGCAGTTCTTC. Based on the CDR3 plus reference TRBV7-9 and TRBJ2-1, the full variable domain is DTGVSQNPRHKITKRGQNVTFRCDPISEHNRLYWYRQTLGQGPEFLTYFQNEAQLEKSRLLSDRFSAERPKGSFSTLEIQRTEQGDSAMYLCASSNPAVIWEQFFGPGTRLTVL.

This chain connects TRBV6-5 to TRBJ1-5, with D unclear. The germline CDR1 and CDR2 sequences are MNHEY and SVGAGI. Trimming took off 2 bases at V and 0 bases at J, with 8 bases between the two ends. There are 15 residues in the CDR3. Written as DNA, the CDR3 is TGTGCCAGCAGTTACAGGGCCAATAGCAATCAGCCCCAGCATTTT. As protein: CASSYRANSNQPQHF.

The chain employs TRBV6-6 and TRBJ1-1; no firm D call. The germline V gene has CDR1 MNHNY and CDR2 SVGAGI (reference sequence). CDR3 length equals 16 residues. V gave up 7 bases and J gave up 1 base, with 19 bases separating them. The CDR3 coding sequence is TGTGCCAGCACCTTGGGGTTGGCAGCATCGAACACTGAAGCTTTCTTT. Residues: CASTLGLAASNTEAFF.

The genes are TRBV6-5 and TRBJ1-1, with D hard to call. CDR3 length equals 8 residues. V lost 10 bases and J lost 8, with 5 bases in between. CDR1 is MNHEY and CDR2 is SVGAGI in the germline V gene. The chain's CDR3 is CATQEAFF. The CDR3 DNA sequence: TGTGCCACCCAAGAAGCTTTCTTT.

CDR3 coding DNA: TGTGCCAGCAGTGTAGATGAGCAGTTCTTC. Protein sequence: CASSVDEQFF. This chain connects TRBV6-1 to TRBJ2-1; D not certain. This CDR3 region has 10 residues. Per germline, CDR1 MNHNS and CDR2 SASEGT. Trimming took 4 bases from V and 8 from J, leaving 3 bases between them.

The chain links TRBV6-1 to TRBJ2-7; 8 positions match TRBD1. The CDR3 loop spans 15 amino acids. J was trimmed by 3 bases and V by 6 bases; bases with no gene match: 10. Germline CDR1 MNHNS, CDR2 SASEGT. The CDR3 protein is CASRGQGTGRYEQYF. DNA of the CDR3: TGTGCCAGCAGGGGTCAGGGGACAGGACGCTACGAGCAGTACTTC.

This clone was counted once. The chain recombines TRBV19 with TRBJ1-5, with D possibly matching TRBD1 (6 bases). Germline V lookup: CDR1 LNHDA, CDR2 SQIVND (reference sequence). CDR3 length: 15 residues. Trimming shortened V by 4 bases and J by 4 bases, and 14 bases separated the two germline ends. In DNA form, the CDR3 reads TGTGCCAGTAGTACGCACAGGGCCCCTAATCAGCCCCAGCATTTT. It is translated as CASSTHRAPNQPQHF.

This sequence joins TRBV28 and TRBJ1-5; 7 bases match TRBD1. V shed 8 bases and J 9 bases; nucleotides not matched to a gene: 7. Germline V lookup: CDR1 MDHEN, CDR2 SYDVKM. This CDR3 contains 12 residues. CDR3 residues: CASGATGRPQHF. DNA of the CDR3: TGTGCCAGCGGTGCGACAGGGCGGCCCCAGCATTTT.

The chain recombines TRBV27 with TRBJ1-5, with D uncertain. The CDR3 spans 15 residues. Per germline, CDR1 MNHEY and CDR2 SMNVEV (reference sequence). Between the trimmed V and J ends, which lost 8 bases and 4 bases, there was a span of 18 bases. DNA for the CDR3: TGTGCCAGCCTGGACCTTAAAGATTTTAATCAGCCCCAGCATTTT. It codes for CASLDLKDFNQPQHF.

The chain carries TRBV19 and TRBJ2-4; D possibly corresponds to TRBD2 (6 bases). V shed 5 bases and J shed 10 bases, with 9 bases lying between them. The CDR3 has 11 amino acids. Germline CDR1 is LNHDA and CDR2 is SQIVND (reference sequence). The CDR3 sequence is CASSFRGIQYF. The CDR3 DNA follows: TGTGCCAGTAGTTTCCGGGGGATTCAGTACTTC.

The chain is built from TRBV7-9 and TRBJ1-2; D not certain. Between the trimmed V and J ends, which lost 1 base and 3 bases, there was a span of 12 bases. The CDR3 has 15 residues. Germline-derived CDR1 and CDR2 are SEHNR and FQNEAQ (reference sequence). The DNA of the CDR3 is TGTGCCAGCAGCTTAGTGGATACAGAGTACTATGGCTACACCTTC. It specifies CASSLVDTEYYGYTF.